These 7 T cell receptor beta chains originate from one sample sequenced in a study of T cells after yellow fever vaccination. TCRdb reprocessed the 5' RACE reads with MiXCR, giving one entry per CDR3 protein. Of 60,000 to 85,000 distinct CDR3 sequences listed, around 6.9% were seen once; the top ten hold roughly a third. Sequenced here: CD8+ T cells sorted from PBMCs, sampled around 5 days after the first yellow fever vaccination. The receptors originated from a man aged 18-30 years who received the YFV17D yellow fever vaccine.

Ten or more counts support this clonotype. V is TRBV9 and J is TRBJ1-1; D uncertain. Germline CDR1 is SGDLS and CDR2 is YYNGEE. V lost 0 bases, J lost 4 bases, and 7 bases lay in between. The CDR3 runs 13 residues. CDR3 in amino acids: CASSVEMGTEAFF. The CDR3 DNA reads as TGTGCCAGCAGCGTAGAAATGGGCACTGAAGCTTTCTTT.

This clonotype has just a few counts. The rearrangement joins TRBV30 to TRBJ2-1; D gene uncertain. The CDR3 runs to 11 residues. V was clipped by 3 bases and J by 9 bases, with 9 bases between them. From germline, CDR1 is GTSNPN and CDR2 SVGIG (reference sequence). The CDR3: CAWSRALEQFF. CDR3 bases: TGTGCCTGGAGCCGGGCTCTTGAGCAGTTCTTC.

The V call is TRBV4-3, the J call TRBJ2-3, with 8 bases aligning to TRBD2. V gave up 0 bases and J gave up 0 bases; unmatched junction bases: 5. This CDR3 region has 17 residues. Per the germline V gene, CDR1 is LGHNA and CDR2 is YSLEER. CDR3 DNA sequence: TGCGCCAGCAGCCAAGAGGGCAGCGGGGGTAGCACAGATACGCAGTATTTT. This encodes CASSQEGSGGSTDTQYF.

This clonotype has only a few counts. The V call is TRBV20-1, the J call TRBJ1-1; TRBD1 is a possible D gene (5 bases). CDR1 and CDR2 from the germline V gene are DFQATT and SNEGSKA (reference sequence). This CDR3 has 12 amino acids. The V end was cut by 1 base, the J end by 4 bases, with 7 bases between. CDR3 sequence: CSARVGGTEAFF. In DNA form, the CDR3 reads TGCAGTGCTAGAGTGGGGGGCACTGAAGCTTTCTTT.

The J gene is TRBJ2-7, the V gene TRBV7-9; TRBD2 is a possible D gene (5 bases). The CDR3 spans 15 residues. Trimming left V 2 bases short and J 1 base short, with 12 bases between. Germline CDR1 and CDR2: SEHNR and FQNEAQ (reference sequence). The CDR3 region is CASSLSETGSYEQYF. CDR3 nucleotides: TGTGCCAGCAGCTTATCGGAGACGGGATCCTACGAGCAGTACTTC.

This clonotype came up many times. The chain carries TRBV12-3 or TRBV12-4 and TRBJ2-3; D might be TRBD1 (5 bases). The CDR3 extends over 17 amino acids. Trimming cost V 0 bases and J 5 bases, with 18 bases left between them. In DNA form, the CDR3 reads TGTGCCAGCAGTTTAGCGCGTGGGGCCACGTCAGTAGATACGCAGTATTTT. As protein: CASSLARGATSVDTQYF.

This clonotype was counted between two and nine times. CDR3 nucleotides: TGTGCCGACACGAGGAGCTTGAACACTGAAGCTTTCTTT. The encoded protein is CADTRSLNTEAFF. The gene calls are TRBV2 and TRBJ1-1; D is undetermined. This CDR3 contains 13 residues. Trimming cost V 11 bases and J 0 bases, with 13 bases left between them. CDR1 SNHLY and CDR2 FYNNEI come from the germline V gene.